This T cell receptor beta chain was recorded in a study of cytotoxic CD8 clonotypes in ibrutinib-treated CLL. Depths of 1 in 200,000 to 1 in 1 million T cells were the sequencing target. Some clones are missing from TCRdb's copy, which holds only in-frame ones; the method was immunoSEQ multiplex PCR. The sample includes some 310,000 clones, almost 80% of them seen just once. As concerns this clone: Antigen specificity is unknown.

Overall study findings and caveats: Clonality went up at the time of ibrutinib response, stayed stable in sustained remission, and later dropped back toward its baseline level at progression.

This CDR3 contains 15 residues. In germline, CDR1 is LNHNV, CDR2 YYDKDF (reference sequence). With V trimmed by 3 bases and J by 6 bases, 9 bases remained unmatched. The genes are TRBV15 and TRBJ2-7; 9 bases fit TRBD2. Here the sequenced sample was PBMCs, taken before ibrutinib treatment. This receptor was identified in a human donor with chronic lymphocytic leukemia. CDR3 amino acids: CATSRGASGTSEQYF. The CDR3 nucleotides are TGTGCCACCAGCAGGGGGGCTAGCGGGACCTCCGAGCAGTACTTC. The full variable domain, completed using reference TRBV15 and TRBJ2-7, is DAMVIQNPRYQVTQFGKPVTLSCSQTLNHNVMYWYQQKSSQAPKLLFHYYDKDFNNEADTPDNFQSRRPNTSFCFLDIRSPGLGDTAMYLCATSRGASGTSEQYFGPGTRLTVT.